Presented here are 17 T cell receptor beta chains from one specimen sequenced in a study of blood T cells in healthy people across ages. For the second PCR, which ran for about 7 to 12 cycles, a sample-barcoded 5' primer and a J-beta primer mix were used. Using its own MiXCR run on the 5' RACE reads, TCRdb lists one record per CDR3 protein. The data show 1.6 million or so distinct CDR3 sequences, roughly 32% seen once. Sequenced: blood. These receptors were collected from a woman aged 25 to 39 in good health.

This rearrangement joins TRBV6-5 to TRBJ2-7; weak D call: TRBD2 (6 bases). Per the germline V gene, CDR1 is MNHEY and CDR2 is SVGAGI. The CDR3 is 15 residues long. The V end was cut by 7 bases, the J end by 0 bases, with 16 bases between. DNA for the CDR3: TGTGCCAGCAAACCCGGGGCGGGAAGCTCCTACGAGCAGTACTTC. It specifies CASKPGAGSSYEQYF.

This clonotype showed up just a few times. The V and J genes are TRBV4-1 and TRBJ1-2; 8 bases are shared with TRBD1. This CDR3 is built from 17 residues. From germline, CDR1 is MGHRA and CDR2 YSYEKL. Losses at the gene ends were 4 bases for V and 4 bases for J; bases not matched to a gene: 14. The CDR3 region is CASSLTWGQGAPYGYTF. The CDR3 nucleotides are TGCGCCAGCAGCCTCACCTGGGGGCAGGGGGCCCCCTATGGCTACACCTTC.

The genes are TRBV4-2 and TRBJ2-1, with TRBD2 matching 12 bases. Germline V gives CDR1 LGHNA, CDR2 YNFKEQ. V lost 4 bases, J lost 15 bases, and 10 bases stayed unmatched. The CDR3 contains 14 residues. The CDR3 DNA sequence: TGTGCCAGCAGCCCATCTAGCGGGGGGGCCTATCCGTTCTTC. Its protein is CASSPSSGGAYPFF.

This clonotype was seen a handful of times. J is TRBJ1-3 and V is TRBV6-1, with TRBD1 identical over 8 bases. Germline CDR1 is MNHNS and CDR2 is SASEGT. Trimming took 3 bases from V and 0 from J; bases not matched to a gene: 1. This CDR3 comprises 15 residues. The CDR3 protein is CASSEDRDSGNTIYF. The DNA of the CDR3 is TGTGCCAGCAGTGAGGACAGGGACTCTGGAAACACCATATATTTT.

Remarks on this clonotype: A much larger clone sits a single nucleotide away, making a read error possible. The chain couples TRBV20-1 to TRBJ2-5; D call uncertain. From germline, CDR1 is DFQATT and CDR2 SNEGSKA (reference sequence). V dropped 6 bases and J dropped 11 bases, with 13 bases sitting between them. The CDR3 is 10 residues long. Here the CDR3 DNA reads TGCAGTGCAACGGGCAGTAGGCAGTACTTC. It is translated as CSATGSRQYF.

Comment on this clonotype: One end of the junction is discordant with germline, which a read error may explain. J is TRBJ2-6 and V is TRBV6-5; D uncertain. Germline CDR1 reads MNHEY; CDR2 reads SVGAGI. This CDR3 region has 15 residues. The CDR3 sequence is CAGSTGSSGANVLTF. The CDR3 coding sequence is TGTGCCGGCAGTACGGGTAGCTCGGGGGCCAACGTCCTGACTTTC.

This clonotype was detected only a few times. The chain links TRBV20-1 to TRBJ2-1; 9 bases align to TRBD2. Looked up from germline, CDR1 is DFQATT and CDR2 is SNEGSKA (reference sequence). The CDR3 length is 17 residues. V trimming: 6 bases; J trimming: 5 bases; junction bases outside the gene matches: 17. Here the CDR3 DNA reads TGCAGTGCCCCCCGGGGTAGCGGGAGCCCGGGACACAATGAGCAGTTCTTC. It translates to CSAPRGSGSPGHNEQFF.

This rearrangement joins TRBV20-1 to TRBJ2-2; 15 bases align to TRBD2. Losses at the gene ends were 2 bases for V and 7 bases for J; bases not matched to a gene: 8. The CDR3 totals 17 residues. Germline V gives CDR1 DFQATT, CDR2 SNEGSKA (reference sequence). The CDR3 region is CSARLGLAGGGGGELFF. Written as DNA, the CDR3 is TGCAGTGCTAGACTGGGACTAGCGGGAGGAGGAGGCGGGGAGCTGTTTTTT.

In this sample, this clonotype turned up many times. The CDR3 DNA follows: TGTGCCAGCAGCCAAGGAGAGGAGGGGCATCATGAGCAGTTCTTC. It translates to CASSQGEEGHHEQFF. The V and J genes are TRBV4-2 and TRBJ2-1, with D maybe TRBD2 (6 bases). The ends were cut back, 1 base at V and 8 bases at J, with 15 bases in the middle. This CDR3 is 15 amino acids long. CDR1 LGHNA and CDR2 YNFKEQ come from the germline V gene.

The chain is built from TRBV3-1 and TRBJ2-7; maybe TRBD2 (5 bases). V lost 4 bases to trimming and J lost 5 bases, with 18 bases between them. The germline V gene has CDR1 LGHDT and CDR2 YNNKEL (reference sequence). CDR3 length: 15 residues. The CDR3 reads CASSPELRVANEQYF. The CDR3 nucleotides read TGTGCCAGCAGCCCTGAGTTGAGGGTTGCCAACGAGCAGTACTTC.

In its sample, this clonotype was seen a few times. The CDR3 DNA is TGCGCCAGCTGTACCGAGCCTTCGGAGAAAAAACTGTTTTTT. Translated, it gives CASCTEPSEKKLFF. The rearrangement uses TRBV5-1 and TRBJ1-4; D is undetermined. Germline CDR1 SGHRS, CDR2 YFSETQ. This CDR3 comprises 14 residues. The ends were cut back, 7 bases at V and 9 bases at J, with 19 bases in the middle.

This clonotype was detected a few times. The gene calls are TRBV4-2 and TRBJ1-4; TRBD1 matches 10 bases. V lost 4 bases to trimming and J lost 7 bases; unmatched junction nucleotides: 9. Germline V lookup: CDR1 LGHNA, CDR2 YNFKEQ. The CDR3 totals 16 residues. The CDR3 reads CASSPRTGGMGEKLFF. The CDR3 region has the DNA TGTGCCAGCAGCCCCCGGACAGGGGGAATGGGTGAAAAACTGTTTTTT.

The table lists this clonotype with a few counts. CDR3 bases: TGTGCCAGCAGTGAACCCGGGACAGGAGAAACTGGGCAGTACTTC. Translated, it gives CASSEPGTGETGQYF. The rearrangement joins TRBV28 to TRBJ2-7; 8 positions match TRBD1. CDR3 length equals 15 residues. CDR1 is MDHEN, CDR2 SYDVKM, per germline. After removal of 5 bases from V and 9 bases from J, the junction contained 15 bases not matched to a gene.

This clonotype was recorded a few times. Written as DNA, the CDR3 is TGTGCCAGCAGTTTCGGAGCTGGGGCGCAGTTCTTC. Translating it yields CASSFGAGAQFF. The chain uses TRBV27 and TRBJ2-1; possibly TRBD1 for D (5 bases). Trimming removed 3 bases at V and 12 bases at J, with 12 bases between. The CDR3 has 12 residues. CDR1 and CDR2 from the germline V gene are MNHEY and SMNVEV (reference sequence).

This clonotype appeared a few times. The chain employs TRBV2 and TRBJ1-5; 11 bases match TRBD1. Germline V gene sequence: CDR1 SNHLY, CDR2 FYNNEI. The V gene end was trimmed by 6 bases and the J gene end by 3 bases; junction bases not matched to a gene: 4. CDR3 length: 15 amino acids. As DNA, the CDR3 is TGTGCCAGCAGAGGACAGGGGGCATCCAATCAGCCCCAGCATTTT. Its protein is CASRGQGASNQPQHF.

This clonotype has a single count. V gene TRBV3-1 combines with J gene TRBJ1-1; no definite D call. This CDR3 is 12 amino acids long. V gave up 0 bases and J gave up 9 bases, with 8 bases separating them. CDR1 and CDR2 from the germline V gene are LGHDT and YNNKEL (reference sequence). This chain's CDR3 is CASSQEGNKAFF. As DNA, the CDR3 is TGTGCCAGCAGCCAAGAGGGTAATAAAGCTTTCTTT.

This clonotype occurred a few times. The chain uses TRBV27 and TRBJ2-3; a possible D gene is TRBD1 (5 bases). Trimming left V 3 bases short and J 0 bases short, with 13 bases between. CDR3 length equals 16 residues. The V gene's germline CDR1 is MNHEY and CDR2 SMNVEV (reference sequence). The CDR3 DNA reads TGTGCCAGCAGTTTGACAGAAACCGTTAGCACAGATACGCAGTATTTT. This gives the protein CASSLTETVSTDTQYF.